This TCR beta chain was retrieved from a study of T cell repertoires in cytomegalovirus infection. Germline assignment: CDR1 SGHTA and CDR2 FQGNSA. CDR3 length: 14 amino acids. After removal of 5 bases from V and 2 bases from J, the junction contained 4 bases not matched to a gene. This clonotype has ten or more counts. Via MiXCR, TCRdb re-called the reads, giving one row per CDR3 protein. The sample lists about 130,000 distinct CDR3 sequences, 7.5% to 9% occurring once. The chain links TRBV7-2 to TRBJ2-5; 8 bases are a match to TRBD1. Sequencing used PBMCs. This TCR was sampled from a human donor in good health (CMV status not recorded). Some clones in this sample may be carry-over from other donors' samples. CDR3 protein: CASSPWTGQETQYF. For the CDR3, the DNA is TGTGCCAGCAGCCCGTGGACAGGGCAAGAGACCCAGTACTTC.